The rows below give T cell receptor beta chains drawn from one sample of a study of a mutant IDH1 vaccine in newly diagnosed glioma. No antigen is known for these receptors. The method was immunoSEQ multiplex PCR; TCRdb's version includes in-frame clones alone and lacks a portion of them. The data hold 110,000 or so clones, with roughly 90% observed a single time. Source: PBMCs, taken from a glioma patient whose treatment included an IDH1 peptide vaccine. Source of these receptors: a woman in her forties or fifties with glioma. The CDR3 runs from the conserved cysteine through the conserved F or W. The D gene is left open where the match is weak.

>TRBV6-1|TRBJ2-1|-
TGTGCCAGCAGTTTACAGGACATTGGGCAGTTCTTC
CASSLQDIGQFF
>TRBV29-1|TRBJ2-1|-
TGCAGCGTTGAAGGGGAACAGGGCCGTTACGGCAATGAGCAGTTCTTC
CSVEGEQGRYGNEQFF
>TRBV7-6|TRBJ1-1|-
TGTGCCAGCAGCTTAGTAACAGCAGCTTTCTTT
CASSLVTAAFF
>TRBV9|TRBJ2-2|TRBD2
TGTGCCAGCAGCCCGAACTGGCGGGAGGCCACCGGGGAGCTGTTTTTT
CASSPNWREATGELFF
>TRBV28|TRBJ2-7|-
TGTGCCTGCACTGCCGGGGTAAAGTACGAGCAGTACTTC
CACTAGVKYEQYF
>TRBV10-1|TRBJ1-1|-
TGCGCCAGCAGTGACCGTCTGAGCAGGGGCGGCACTGAAGCTTTCTTT
CASSDRLSRGGTEAFF
>TRBV9|TRBJ2-1|-
TGTGCCAGCAGCGTAGGGGTCGGCTCCTACAATGAGCAGTTCTTC
CASSVGVGSYNEQFF
>TRBV19|TRBJ1-1|-
TGTGCCAGTAGGAACAGGGTGAACACTGAAGCTTTCTTT
CASRNRVNTEAFF
>TRBV6-6|TRBJ1-5|-
TGTGCCAGCAGTGGGACGGGGGGGCGAGGCAATCAGCCCCAGCATTTT
CASSGTGGRGNQPQHF
>TRBV15|TRBJ1-1|-
TGTGCCACCAGCAGCGGGCCGTCTGGCGCTGAAGCTTTCTTT
CATSSGPSGAEAFF